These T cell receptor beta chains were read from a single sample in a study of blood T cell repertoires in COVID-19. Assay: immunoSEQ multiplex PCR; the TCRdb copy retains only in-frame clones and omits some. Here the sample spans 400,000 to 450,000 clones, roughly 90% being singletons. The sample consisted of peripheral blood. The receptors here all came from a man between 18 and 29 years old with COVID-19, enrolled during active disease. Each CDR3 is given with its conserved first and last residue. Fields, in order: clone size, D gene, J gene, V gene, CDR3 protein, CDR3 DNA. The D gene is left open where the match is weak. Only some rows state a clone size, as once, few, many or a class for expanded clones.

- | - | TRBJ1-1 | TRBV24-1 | CATLGGFGTEAFF | TGTGCCACCCTGGGGGGGTTCGGCACTGAAGCTTTCTTT
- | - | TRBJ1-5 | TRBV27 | CASSFWLRGRQPQHF | TGTGCCAGCAGTTTCTGGTTACGGGGGAGGCAGCCCCAGCATTTT
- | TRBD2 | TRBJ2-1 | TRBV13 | CASSPTGTSGRNEQFF | TGTGCCAGCAGTCCGACCGGGACTAGCGGACGCAATGAGCAGTTCTTC
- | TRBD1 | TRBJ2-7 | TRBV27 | CASRADRDPDEQYF | TGTGCCAGCCGTGCGGACAGGGACCCTGACGAGCAGTACTTC
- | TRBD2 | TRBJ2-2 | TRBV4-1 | CASSQVGRLAGVANTGELFF | TGCGCCAGCAGCCAAGTGGGCCGACTAGCGGGGGTTGCGAACACCGGGGAGCTGTTTTTT
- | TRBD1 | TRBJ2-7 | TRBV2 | CASSQDRGGYEQYF | TGTGCCAGCAGTCAGGACAGGGGTGGCTACGAGCAGTACTTC
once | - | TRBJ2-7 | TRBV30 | CAWSGSGHGPSEQYF | TGTGCCTGGAGTGGATCAGGACATGGTCCCTCCGAGCAGTACTTC
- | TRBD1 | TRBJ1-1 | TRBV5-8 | CASSGTGGGTEAFF | TGTGCCAGCAGCGGGACAGGGGGAGGTACTGAAGCTTTCTTT
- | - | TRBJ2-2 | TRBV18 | CASSPAGGHNTGELFF | TGTGCCAGCTCACCAGCGGGCGGGCACAACACCGGGGAGCTGTTTTTT
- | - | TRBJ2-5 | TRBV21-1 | CASSHTCDNQTGTGQETQYF | TGTGCCAGCAGCCACACCTGCGATAATCAGACCGGGACAGGACAAGAGACCCAGTACTTC
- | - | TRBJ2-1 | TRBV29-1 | CSVEDHLYSYNEQFF | TGCAGCGTTGAAGATCACCTATACTCCTACAATGAGCAGTTCTTC
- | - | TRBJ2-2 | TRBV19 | CASSMRRANTGELFF | TGTGCCAGTAGTATGCGGCGGGCCAACACCGGGGAGCTGTTTTTT
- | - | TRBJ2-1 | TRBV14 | CASSQTVSVDEQFF | TGTGCCAGCAGCCAAACAGTGAGTGTCGATGAGCAGTTCTTC
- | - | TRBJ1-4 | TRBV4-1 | CASSQAGEKLFF | TGCGCCAGCAGCCAAGCGGGGGAAAAACTGTTTTTT
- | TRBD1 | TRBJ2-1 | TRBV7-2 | CASSDHLTGDSYNEQFF | TGTGCCAGCAGCGACCACCTAACAGGGGACTCCTACAATGAGCAGTTCTTC
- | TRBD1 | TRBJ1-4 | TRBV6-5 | CASSPRGWGEKLFF | TGTGCCAGCAGTCCCAGGGGGTGGGGTGAAAAACTGTTTTTT
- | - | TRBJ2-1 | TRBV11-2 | CASSSQVASRLALQFF | TGTGCCAGCAGTTCACAAGTGGCTAGCCGGCTCGCCCTACAGTTCTTC
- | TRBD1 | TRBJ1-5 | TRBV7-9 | CASSLGGGQFNQPQHF | TGTGCCAGCAGCTTAGGAGGGGGACAGTTTAATCAGCCCCAGCATTTT
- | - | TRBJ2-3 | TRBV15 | CATSRDFNIRVSTQYF | TGTGCCACCAGCAGAGATTTTAACATTCGTGTTTCTACGCAGTATTTT
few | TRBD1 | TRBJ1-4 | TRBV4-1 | CASSPATGREKLFF | TGCGCCAGCAGCCCCGCGACAGGGCGTGAAAAACTGTTTTTT
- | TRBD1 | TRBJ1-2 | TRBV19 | CASRGGQGSPPYGYTF | TGTGCCAGTAGGGGGGGACAGGGGTCCCCGCCCTATGGCTACACCTTC
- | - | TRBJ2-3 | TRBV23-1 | CASSQKEGRRADTQYF | TGCGCCAGCAGTCAGAAGGAGGGGCGCAGGGCAGATACGCAGTATTTT
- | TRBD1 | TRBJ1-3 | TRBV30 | CAWSSGTGPGNTIYF | TGTGCCTGGAGTTCTGGGACAGGACCTGGAAACACCATATATTTT
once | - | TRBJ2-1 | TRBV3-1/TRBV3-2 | CASSQSVSSYNEQFF | TGTGCCAGCAGCCAATCGGTTAGCTCCTACAATGAGCAGTTCTTC
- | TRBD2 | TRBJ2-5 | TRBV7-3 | CASSTVGGSEETQYF | TGTGCCAGCAGCACGGTAGGCGGGAGTGAAGAGACCCAGTACTTC
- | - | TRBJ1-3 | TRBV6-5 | CASKGSGVGNTIYF | TGTGCCAGCAAGGGTTCGGGGGTCGGAAACACCATATATTTT
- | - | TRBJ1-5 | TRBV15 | CATSKGDGNQPQHF | TGTGCCACCAGCAAGGGAGATGGCAATCAGCCCCAGCATTTT
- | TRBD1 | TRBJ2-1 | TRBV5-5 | CASSAEGGQRYNEQFF | TGTGCCAGCAGCGCCGAAGGGGGACAGCGCTACAATGAGCAGTTCTTC
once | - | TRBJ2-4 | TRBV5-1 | CASSSNLESLAKNIQYF | TGCGCCAGCAGCTCGAACTTAGAAAGCCTAGCCAAAAACATTCAGTACTTC
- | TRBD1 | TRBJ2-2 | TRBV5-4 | CASSEWTGPNTGELFF | TGTGCCAGCAGCGAGTGGACAGGACCGAACACCGGGGAGCTGTTTTTT
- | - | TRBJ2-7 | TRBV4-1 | CASSQNGGHYEQYF | TGCGCCAGCAGCCAAAATGGCGGTCACTACGAGCAGTACTTC
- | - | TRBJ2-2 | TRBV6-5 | CASSRALNTGELFF | TGTGCCAGTAGCAGGGCCCTGAACACCGGGGAGCTGTTTTTT
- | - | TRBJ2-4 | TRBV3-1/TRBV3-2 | CASSQAGDSIQYF | TGTGCCAGCAGCCAGGCCGGGGATAGCATTCAGTACTTC
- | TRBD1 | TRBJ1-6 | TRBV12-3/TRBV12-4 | CASSFRGSSPLHF | TGTGCCAGCAGTTTCAGGGGGTCATCACCCCTCCACTTT
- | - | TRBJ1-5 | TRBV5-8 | CASSLGDVRPQHF | TGTGCCAGCAGCTTAGGGGATGTCCGGCCCCAGCATTTT
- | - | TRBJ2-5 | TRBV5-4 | CASSSTVGVETQYF | TGTGCCAGCAGCAGCACAGTAGGCGTCGAGACCCAGTACTTC
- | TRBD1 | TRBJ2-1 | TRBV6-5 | CASSYRDSSYNEQFF | TGTGCCAGCAGTTACAGGGACAGCTCCTACAATGAGCAGTTCTTC
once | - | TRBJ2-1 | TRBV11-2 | CASSLVGGSGNEQFF | TGTGCCAGCAGCTTAGTGGGGGGATCGGGCAATGAGCAGTTCTTC
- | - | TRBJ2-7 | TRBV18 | CASSPGTPTYF | TGTGCCAGCTCACCGGGGACACCCACATACTTC
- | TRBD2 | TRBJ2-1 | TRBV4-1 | CASSQVGRGNGEQFF | TGCGCCAGCAGCCAAGTCGGGCGGGGGAATGGGGAGCAGTTCTTC
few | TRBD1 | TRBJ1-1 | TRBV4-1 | CASSHKLQGEGTEAFF | TGCGCCAGCAGCCACAAACTACAGGGGGAAGGCACTGAAGCTTTCTTT
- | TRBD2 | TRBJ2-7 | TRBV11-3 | CASSLAGLATTYEQYF | TGTGCCAGCAGCTTAGCGGGACTAGCGACAACCTACGAGCAGTACTTC
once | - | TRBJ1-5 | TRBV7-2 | CASSLDPGHLNQPQHF | TGTGCCAGCAGCTTAGATCCGGGACACCTCAATCAGCCCCAGCATTTT
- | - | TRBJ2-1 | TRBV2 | CASSGGRGYNEQFF | TGTGCCAGCAGTGGGGGCCGGGGGTACAATGAGCAGTTCTTC
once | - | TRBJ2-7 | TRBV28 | CASSWVERLYEQYF | TGTGCCAGCAGTTGGGTAGAGCGGCTCTACGAGCAGTACTTC
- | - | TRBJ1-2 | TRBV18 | CASSPPAIFGGSNYGYTF | TGTGCCAGCTCACCACCGGCGATATTCGGGGGTTCTAACTATGGCTACACCTTC